What follows are 19 T cell receptor beta chains derived from one specimen sequenced in a study of blood T cells in healthy people across ages. A J-beta primer mix and a sample-barcoded 5' primer were used in a second PCR of about 7 to 11 cycles. TCRdb reanalysed the 5' RACE reads using MiXCR and keeps one entry per CDR3 protein. Of about 680,000 distinct CDR3 sequences listed, more than 40% are singletons. Material: blood. All receptors derive from a woman in her sixties in good health.

The chain joins TRBV28 to TRBJ2-1; 7 nucleotides line up with TRBD1. The junction had 9 bases not matched to a gene; V was cut back by 5 bases and J by 5 bases. The CDR3 sequence is 15 residues long. The germline CDR1 and CDR2 sequences are MDHEN and SYDVKM. CDR3 amino acids: CASSLSDRPNNEQFF. CDR3 in DNA: TGTGCCAGCAGTCTGTCGGACAGGCCCAACAATGAGCAGTTCTTC.

The genes are TRBV4-2 and TRBJ2-6; D uncertain. There are 17 residues in the CDR3. CDR1 and CDR2 from the germline V gene are LGHNA and YNFKEQ. Trimming removed 0 bases from V and 0 bases from J, with 9 bases in between. The CDR3, as DNA: TGTGCCAGCAGCCAAGAGGTGACGAGCTCTGGGGCCAACGTCCTGACTTTC. It specifies CASSQEVTSSGANVLTF.

This chain connects TRBV11-3 to TRBJ2-7; possibly TRBD2 for D (6 bases). The CDR3 runs 15 residues. The germline V and J ends were trimmed by 0 bases and 9 bases, with 18 bases remaining between them. Germline values: CDR1 SGHNT, CDR2 YENEEA. For the CDR3, the DNA is TGTGCCAGCAGCTTAGATCCTAGCGAGAGGGTTCGGCAGTACTTC. Its translation: CASSLDPSERVRQYF. Looking up the rest from reference TRBV11-3 and TRBJ2-7 gives the full variable domain: EAGVVQSPRYKIIEKKQPVAFWCNPISGHNTLYWYLQNLGQGPELLIRYENEEAVDDSQLPKDRFSAERLKGVDSTLKIQPAELGDSAVYLCASSLDPSERVRQYFGPGTRLTVT.

This clonotype was counted a few times. The chain couples TRBV29-1 to TRBJ2-3; TRBD2 agrees at 8 bases. Germline lookup yields CDR1 SQVTM and CDR2 ANQGSEA. The CDR3 is 13 residues long. V gave up 6 bases and J gave up 5 bases; unmatched junction bases: 7. CDR3 region: CSVVSGDGDTQYF. The CDR3 bases are TGCAGCGTCGTTAGCGGGGATGGAGATACGCAGTATTTT.

The table lists this clonotype with many counts. The V call is TRBV7-9, the J call TRBJ2-1; 11 positions match TRBD2. V dropped 2 bases and J dropped 5; count of bases not matched to a gene: 2. The CDR3 is 15 amino acids. Germline V gives CDR1 SEHNR, CDR2 FQNEAQ (reference sequence). For the CDR3, the DNA is TGTGCCAGCAGCTTAATGGGACTAGCGGACAATGAGCAGTTCTTC. It specifies CASSLMGLADNEQFF.

This chain connects TRBV5-1 to TRBJ2-7; D not certain. The CDR3 sequence is 16 residues long. The V and J ends lost 4 bases and 7 bases respectively, with 24 bases between them. Germline CDR1 reads SGHRS; CDR2 reads YFSETQ. The CDR3 DNA follows: TGCGCCAGCAGCGCTGGACCCCCGGTGGGATACAATGAGCAGTACTTC. Amino acids: CASSAGPPVGYNEQYF.

This clonotype was counted only a few times. The chain joins TRBV20-1 to TRBJ2-5; TRBD1 matches 8 bases. V lost 3 bases to trimming and J lost 3 bases; unmatched junction nucleotides: 3. The length of the CDR3 is 13 residues. CDR1 is DFQATT, CDR2 SNEGSKA, per germline (reference sequence). CDR3 nucleotides: TGCAGTGCTAGCAGGGGGCTTGAAGAGACCCAGTACTTC. Protein sequence: CSASRGLEETQYF.

The table lists this clonotype with a few counts. The chain uses TRBV10-3 and TRBJ2-5; 7 bases line up with TRBD2. Trimming at V came to 7 bases and at J to 11 bases, leaving 13 bases not matched to a gene. The V gene's germline CDR1 is ENHRY and CDR2 SYGVKD. The CDR3 runs to 13 residues. CDR3 region: CAITAGEEGEQYF. For the CDR3, the DNA is TGTGCCATCACGGCGGGGGAGGAGGGAGAGCAGTACTTC.

A note on this clonotype: It is likely a read error, because the conserved phenylalanine at the end of the CDR3 is missing. The DNA is left out, because the CDR3 cannot be placed on it with certainty; the CDR3 is given as TCRdb lists it. The chain joins TRBV29-1 to TRBJ2-1; TRBD1 is taken as the D call from the table, unchecked against the DNA. The CDR3 totals 14 residues, both ends included. CDR1 and CDR2 from the germline V gene are SQVTM and ANQGSEA. CDR3 region: CSVSPGPGGYTFGS.

The table lists this clonotype with a few counts. The genes are TRBV27 and TRBJ2-3; D unresolved. Looked up from germline, CDR1 is MNHEY and CDR2 is SMNVEV (reference sequence). This CDR3 has 14 residues. Trimming removed 8 bases from V and 0 bases from J, with 12 bases in between. CDR3: CASGKTDSTDTQYF. Written as DNA, the CDR3 is TGTGCCAGCGGTAAGACCGACAGCACAGATACGCAGTATTTT.

Of note for this clonotype: Given a much more abundant clone one base away, this may be a read error. The chain combines TRBV12-3 or TRBV12-4 with TRBJ2-5; D remains unclear. The CDR3 extends over 17 amino acids. The V gene lost 5 bases and the J gene lost 11 bases, with 30 bases spanning the gap. In DNA form, the CDR3 reads TGTGCCAGCAGTCCGAGGTTAAGGCCGCGGTATACCGATGAGCAGTACTTC. Amino acids: CASSPRLRPRYTDEQYF.

The chain uses TRBV7-9 and TRBJ2-2; 9 nucleotides line up with TRBD1. Germline V gene lookup returns CDR1 SEHNR and CDR2 FQNEAQ (reference sequence). V lost 5 bases to trimming and J lost 5 bases; unmatched junction nucleotides: 9. The CDR3 is 16 amino acids. The CDR3 sequence is CASSNGQGFDTGELFF. CDR3 sequence (DNA): TGTGCCAGCAGCAATGGACAGGGGTTCGATACCGGGGAGCTGTTTTTT.

This clonotype was seen a handful of times. This chain joins TRBV7-2 and TRBJ1-2; the D is unclear. Germline V gene lookup returns CDR1 SGHTA and CDR2 FQGNSA. Trimming stripped 5 bases from V and 4 bases from J, with 14 bases between. The CDR3 sequence is 14 residues long. The DNA for the CDR3 is TGTGCCAGCAGCCCCTCCCAGTATGGCTATGGCTACACCTTC. It translates to CASSPSQYGYGYTF.

This chain uses TRBV20-1 with TRBJ2-3; D not resolved. The CDR3 sequence is 14 residues long. Germline assignment: CDR1 DFQATT and CDR2 SNEGSKA (reference sequence). The V gene lost 5 bases and the J gene lost 5 bases, with 17 bases spanning the gap. CDR3 DNA sequence: TGCAGTGCTTGGTTTCGGCTAGGCAAAGATACGCAGTATTTT. This encodes CSAWFRLGKDTQYF.

This clonotype was seen only a few times. V and J are TRBV4-1 and TRBJ2-5, with 8 bases fitting TRBD2. Germline V gene lookup returns CDR1 MGHRA and CDR2 YSYEKL. The CDR3 consists of 16 residues. The J segment lost 4 bases and the V segment lost 5 bases, leaving 12 bases of the junction unmatched. This CDR3 reads CASSTGAGASGETQYF. DNA for the CDR3: TGCGCCAGCAGCACGGGAGCGGGAGCGAGCGGAGAGACCCAGTACTTC.

This clonotype was observed a few times. The chain combines TRBV10-2 with TRBJ2-4, with 10 nucleotides matching TRBD2. The DNA end is a closer match to TRBJ2-7, so the J assignment may be wrong. The germline gives CDR1 WSHSY, CDR2 SAAADI. The CDR3 length is 15 residues. The CDR3 loop reads CATRLVAGGIHEQYF. The CDR3 nucleotides are TGCGCCACCCGACTAGTAGCGGGAGGAATCCACGAGCAGTACTTC.

V usage is TRBV7-3 and J usage is TRBJ2-1; D gene unclear. Gene TRBJ2-7 matches the end of the DNA better, so the J call may be wrong. The CDR3 loop spans 15 amino acids. CDR1 and CDR2 (germline): SGHTA, FQGTGA. CDR3 sequence (DNA): TGTGCCAGCAGCTTAGACGGAGTGAGCTACAATGAGCAGTACTTC. It is translated as CASSLDGVSYNEQYF.

This clonotype was observed a handful of times. V is TRBV20-1 and J is TRBJ1-2; D remains unclear. The CDR3 has 12 amino acids. Trimming shortened V by 5 bases and J by 3 bases, and 10 bases separated the two germline ends. Per the germline V gene, CDR1 is DFQATT and CDR2 is SNEGSKA (reference sequence). CDR3 amino acids: CSAGDGDYGYTF. The CDR3 bases are TGCAGTGCTGGTGACGGGGACTATGGCTACACCTTC.

The rearrangement joins TRBV7-8 to TRBJ1-1; D is unclear. Trimming took off 2 bases at V and 3 bases at J, with 19 bases between the two ends. The germline gives CDR1 SGHVS, CDR2 FQNEAQ. The CDR3 spans 17 residues. CDR3: CASSLIGNSVLDTEAFF. CDR3 bases: TGTGCCAGCAGCTTAATAGGGAACTCGGTCTTGGACACTGAAGCTTTCTTT.